This T cell receptor (beta chain) came from a study of beta chain features in type 1 diabetes. The study, taken as a whole, reports: VDJ junctions from patients with type 1 diabetes contained fewer insertions and more deletions. In all four CD4+ subsets, TCRB CDR3 length was significantly, moderately reduced in type 1 diabetes. Whether TCRB rearrangement is influenced by HLA type was left unresolved in this analysis.

Every bit of the isolated RNA underwent reverse transcription, so sequencing read expressed TCRB transcripts. This table comes from immunoSEQ multiplex PCR, and its TCRdb copy is limited to in-frame clones, with some not included. Among about 150,000 clones, 10% were seen once, and the ten largest hold 0.45% to 0.5%. Germline trimming cut 0 bases from V and 4 bases from J; bases unmatched to any gene: 1. The germline V gene encodes CDR1 SGHRS and CDR2 YFSETQ. The CDR3 spans 15 residues. Note on this clone: The antigen remains undetermined.

Sequenced input: central memory CD4+ T cells from blood. The V gene is TRBV5-1, the J gene TRBJ2-5, with 12 bases that match TRBD1. This receptor was identified in a young man with type 1 diabetes. The chain's CDR3 is CASSLAGQGAETQYF. In DNA, the CDR3 is TGCGCCAGCAGCTTGGCGGGACAGGGGGCAGAGACCCAGTACTTC.